This TCR beta chain was recorded in a study of vaccination effects on CD4 cells after COVID-19. About this clone: Its antigen is still unknown.

CDR1 and CDR2 (germline): SGDLS, YYNGEE. Losses at the gene ends were 0 bases for V and 7 bases for J; bases not matched to a gene: 6. This CDR3 spans 16 amino acids. Expansion of antigen-specific CD4+ T cells with viral peptide pools was carried out by the ViraFEST assay before sequencing. After roughly ten days in culture, the CD4+ T cells were isolated. A positive SARS-CoV-2 PCR test fell between March and December 2020. Assay: immunoSEQ multiplex PCR; the TCRdb copy retains only in-frame clones and omits some. The table includes some 24,000 clones, roughly 76% detected once. The rearrangement links TRBV9 to TRBJ2-1; 11 bases map to TRBD2. The sequence was collected from a human donor who had a prior SARS-CoV-2 infection. Sequencing was performed on CD4+ T cells from PBMCs cultured with SARS-CoV-2 spike peptides, taken before COVID-19 vaccination. The CDR3 reads CASSVVDSGGENEQFF. The CDR3 nucleotides are TGTGCCAGCAGCGTAGTAGATAGCGGGGGGGAGAATGAGCAGTTCTTC.